This is a list of T cell receptor beta chains from one sample in a study of T cell repertoires in ileal Crohn's disease. Method: immunoSEQ multiplex PCR; TCRdb's copy keeps in-frame clones and lacks some. Of 5,700 or so clones detected, 75% to 85% appear once; the ten largest clones hold 11% to 15%. What was sequenced was ileal tissue. The source is an adult with Crohn's disease. Both conserved end residues are part of each CDR3. The D gene is left open where the match is weak. Rows give clone size only sometimes, using once, few, many, or a class for an expanded clone.

DNA | CDR3 | size | V | D | J
TGTGCCAGCAGCGTCTATCTAAGACTGGGCCCTGAAGCTTTCTTT | CASSVYLRLGPEAFF | - | TRBV9 | - | TRBJ1-1
TGTGCCAGCAGTAAGGGACTAGCGGTCCAAGAGACCCAGTACTTC | CASSKGLAVQETQYF | - | TRBV27 | TRBD2 | TRBJ2-5
TGTGCCAGTACAGTCAAGAACACTGAAGCTTTCTTT | CASTVKNTEAFF | - | TRBV28 | - | TRBJ1-1
TGTGCCAGTAGTATGGAAAGACTGTACAATGAGCAGTTCTTC | CASSMERLYNEQFF | - | TRBV19 | - | TRBJ2-1
TGCGCCAGCAGCCCGTATACAGGGAGCGTGTTCAACACTGAAGCTTTCTTT | CASSPYTGSVFNTEAFF | - | TRBV5-1 | - | TRBJ1-1
TGTGCCAGCAGCCAAGGAATCTACGAGCAGTACTTC | CASSQGIYEQYF | once | TRBV4-2 | - | TRBJ2-7
TGCGCCAGCAGCGCGCGGGGGGTTCTGGAGACCCAGTACTTC | CASSARGVLETQYF | - | TRBV5-1 | TRBD2 | TRBJ2-5
TGTGCTAGTGGTTTGGAAATCGGGGAGCAGTTCTTC | CASGLEIGEQFF | - | TRBV12-5 | - | TRBJ2-1
TGCGCCAGCAGCCAAGATGGGCCGACAGATACGCAGTATTTT | CASSQDGPTDTQYF | - | TRBV4-1 | - | TRBJ2-3
TGTGCCAGCAGCGTCCCCCCTGAACTGTATTTT | CASSVPPELYF | - | TRBV9 | - | TRBJ2-3
TGCGCCAGCAGCTTGACCCTAGCGGGGAGGGACCAAGAGACCCAGTACTTC | CASSLTLAGRDQETQYF | - | TRBV5-1 | TRBD2 | TRBJ2-5
TGTGCCAGCAGCGCCCGGACAGGGGGCGGCACTGAAGCTTTCTTT | CASSARTGGGTEAFF | few | TRBV7-3 | TRBD1 | TRBJ1-1
TGTGCCAGCAGCTTACAGGGGGCTGGTCAGCCCCAGCATTTT | CASSLQGAGQPQHF | - | TRBV7-2 | TRBD1 | TRBJ1-5
TGTGCCAGCAGTTACGTGAGGGGAGGGGAGCAGTACTTC | CASSYVRGGEQYF | - | TRBV6-5 | TRBD2 | TRBJ2-7
TGCGCCAGCAGCCAAGCCGGGCAGGGTATCTACGAGCAGTACTTC | CASSQAGQGIYEQYF | - | TRBV4-1 | - | TRBJ2-7
TGTGCCAGCAGTCGCAACACCGGGGAGCTGTTTTTT | CASSRNTGELFF | - | TRBV27 | - | TRBJ2-2
TGCGCCAGCAGCTTGGCCGGGACACCGGAGGGGAAACTGTTTTTT | CASSLAGTPEGKLFF | - | TRBV5-1 | - | TRBJ1-4
TGTGCCAGCAGCCCGGGCCTCACGGGGGGTGGCTACACCTTC | CASSPGLTGGGYTF | - | TRBV5-5 | - | TRBJ1-2
TGTGCCATCAGTGAGGCGGGGAGGAACACTGAAGCTTTCTTT | CAISEAGRNTEAFF | - | TRBV10-3 | - | TRBJ1-1
TGTGCCAGTAGTGTACAGGGGAACACTGAAGCTTTCTTT | CASSVQGNTEAFF | - | TRBV19 | - | TRBJ1-1
TGTGCCTGGAGGGGGGATGGGGAAACAAAAAACATTCAGTACTTC | CAWRGDGETKNIQYF | - | TRBV30 | - | TRBJ2-4
TGTGCCAGCAGCTCCCCGGACAGGGTCAGAAACTATGGCTGCACCTTC | CASSSPDRVRNYGCTF | medium-sized | TRBV11-2 | TRBD1 | TRBJ1-2
TGTGCTAGTGGTTTGCGGACGGGGAACCAAGAGACCCAGTACTTC | CASGLRTGNQETQYF | - | TRBV12-5 | - | TRBJ2-5
TGTGCCAGCAGTGGAACAGGTCTCGTGAACACCGGGGAGCTGTTTTTT | CASSGTGLVNTGELFF | - | TRBV2 | - | TRBJ2-2
TGTGCCAGCAGTTTAAAGGGAGAAAGAGCTTTCTTT | CASSLKGERAFF | - | TRBV28 | - | TRBJ1-1
TGTGCCTGGAGTGTGGTAGGGGGTTCACCCCTCCACTTT | CAWSVVGGSPLHF | - | TRBV30 | - | TRBJ1-6
TGTGCCAGCAGTCCGGCCCCAGGGGAAAAACTGTTTTTT | CASSPAPGEKLFF | - | TRBV6-4 | - | TRBJ1-4
TGTGCCAGCAGCCCCGGTGGGAGGACCCCTCAAGAGACCCAGTACTTC | CASSPGGRTPQETQYF | - | TRBV6-6 | - | TRBJ2-5
TGTGCCAGCAGCTTGTCGACGGGTAGGGACACTGAAGCTTTCTTT | CASSLSTGRDTEAFF | once | TRBV11-2 | - | TRBJ1-1
TGTGCCAGCAGTGAAACGCGGAATCAGCCCCAGCATTTT | CASSETRNQPQHF | - | TRBV2 | - | TRBJ1-5
TGTGCCAGCAGTTGGGGGACAGGGGGGAAAGAGACCCAGTACTTC | CASSWGTGGKETQYF | - | TRBV6-6 | TRBD1 | TRBJ2-5
TGTGCCAGCAGCTGGGACAGGGGACAAGGTGGCTACACCTTC | CASSWDRGQGGYTF | - | TRBV7-9 | TRBD1 | TRBJ1-2
TGTGCCAGCACCGGGACAGGGTTTAACTATGGCTACACCTTC | CASTGTGFNYGYTF | - | TRBV7-9 | TRBD1 | TRBJ1-2
TGTGCCAGCTCACCGACTTCGTACTCTGGGGCCAACGTCCTGACTTTC | CASSPTSYSGANVLTF | - | TRBV18 | - | TRBJ2-6
TGCGCCAGCAGCTTGGGAAGTTTGCAGCCCCAGCATTTT | CASSLGSLQPQHF | - | TRBV5-1 | - | TRBJ1-5
TGTGCCAGCAGCCTCCTGGATATGACAGGGAGCGAGCAGTACTTC | CASSLLDMTGSEQYF | - | TRBV5-5 | TRBD1 | TRBJ2-7
TGTGCCAGCAGCAAAGGGTACACAGAAAACACTGAAGCTTTCTTT | CASSKGYTENTEAFF | - | TRBV21-1 | - | TRBJ1-1
TGTGCCAGTAGTATATACAGGGAGAATGGCTACACCTTC | CASSIYRENGYTF | - | TRBV19 | - | TRBJ1-2
TGTGCCAGCAGCTTAGGTGCGGGGATTAATGAAAAACTGTTTTTT | CASSLGAGINEKLFF | - | TRBV7-9 | - | TRBJ1-4
TGTGCCAGCAGTTTGCAGGCTAGGGGGCGGAATGAAAAACTGTTTTTT | CASSLQARGRNEKLFF | - | TRBV7-3 | TRBD1 | TRBJ1-4
TGCAGTGCTAGGGGCCTTGAGCAGTTCTTC | CSARGLEQFF | - | TRBV20-1 | - | TRBJ2-1
TGCGCCAGCAGCGGGACAGGGGGTGGCTACACCTTC | CASSGTGGGYTF | - | TRBV5-1 | TRBD1 | TRBJ1-2
TGTGCCAGCAGCTTTACCGTGGTGGTCCCGAAGCAGTTCTTC | CASSFTVVVPKQFF | few | TRBV5-8 | - | TRBJ2-1
TGTGCCACCAGCCTTGTAAGGGGGGCGCGGGCCACTGAAGCTTTCTTT | CATSLVRGARATEAFF | - | TRBV15 | - | TRBJ1-1
TGTGCCAGCAGCCCGACAGGGGGCTTCGGGGGCTACACCTTC | CASSPTGGFGGYTF | few | TRBV14 | TRBD1 | TRBJ1-2
TGTGCCAGCACGCGGACAGATAGCAATCAGCCCCAGCATTTT | CASTRTDSNQPQHF | - | TRBV6-6 | - | TRBJ1-5
TGTGCCAGCAGCTTCGGGAACACTGAAGCTTTCTTT | CASSFGNTEAFF | once | TRBV7-3 | - | TRBJ1-1
TGTGCCAGCAGTTCGCTAGTACCCCCCGGGGAGCTGTTTTTT | CASSSLVPPGELFF | large | TRBV28 | - | TRBJ2-2
TGTGCCAGTAGTATTTCTTCTGGGAGCTACGAGCAGTACTTC | CASSISSGSYEQYF | - | TRBV19 | - | TRBJ2-7
TGTGCCAGCTCACTGCAGGGGGCGCGGTCACCCCTCCACTTT | CASSLQGARSPLHF | - | TRBV18 | TRBD1 | TRBJ1-6
TGCGCCAGCAGCTTGATTAGCTCCTACGAGCAGTACTTC | CASSLISSYEQYF | - | TRBV5-1 | - | TRBJ2-7
TGTGCCTGGAGTGGGGGGACAGGGGGAAACCAGCCCCAGCATTTT | CAWSGGTGGNQPQHF | - | TRBV30 | TRBD1 | TRBJ1-5
TGTGCCATCAAACGGGACACTGAAGCTTTCTTT | CAIKRDTEAFF | - | TRBV10-3 | - | TRBJ1-1